Shown below are 26 T cell receptor beta chains from a single sample sequenced in a study of T cell clonotyping in hematopoietic cell transplantation. This table comes from immunoSEQ multiplex PCR, and its TCRdb copy is limited to in-frame clones, with some not included. The table lists 65,000 to 75,000 clones, just under 95% of them singletons. The sequenced material came from peripheral blood mononuclear cells. The receptor source for this set is a man aged 50-59 years in good health. Some clones in this sample may be carry-over from other donors' samples.

The gene calls are TRBV27 and TRBJ2-7, with D possibly TRBD1 on 5 matching bases. The germline V and J ends were trimmed by 7 bases and 0 bases, with 16 bases remaining between them. This CDR3 spans 15 amino acids. CDR1 is MNHEY, CDR2 SMNVEV, per germline (reference sequence). CDR3 sequence (DNA): TGTGCCAGCATACTCTACGCAGGGATCTCCTACGAGCAGTACTTC. Protein sequence: CASILYAGISYEQYF.

In this sample, this clone turned up once. The chain combines TRBV9 with TRBJ2-1; TRBD2 agrees at 10 bases. Trimming took 3 bases from V and 1 from J; bases not matched to a gene: 1. There are 15 residues in the CDR3. Germline CDR1 reads SGDLS; CDR2 reads YYNGEE. The CDR3 is CASSASGGSYNEQFF. For the CDR3, the DNA is TGTGCCAGCAGCGCTAGCGGGGGTTCCTACAATGAGCAGTTCTTC.

The table lists this clone with a count of one. V and J are TRBV7-9 and TRBJ2-7, with TRBD1 matching over 9 bases. This CDR3 has 14 residues. Losses at the gene ends were 4 bases for V and 2 bases for J; bases not matched to a gene: 3. Germline V gene sequence: CDR1 SEHNR, CDR2 FQNEAQ (reference sequence). In DNA form, the CDR3 reads TGTGCCAGCAGCTCCCGACAGGGGGCCTACGAGCAGTACTTC. This translates into CASSSRQGAYEQYF.

The chain joins TRBV9 to TRBJ2-4; 11 nucleotides align to TRBD2. Germline V gives CDR1 SGDLS, CDR2 YYNGEE. V was pared by 0 bases and J by 1 base, with 6 bases of the junction left unmatched. This CDR3 has 18 amino acids. CDR3 protein: CASSVGLAGGGAKNIQYF. For the CDR3, the DNA is TGTGCCAGCAGCGTAGGGCTAGCGGGGGGCGGCGCCAAAAACATTCAGTACTTC.

This clone was detected once. CDR3 sequence (DNA): TGTGCCAGCAGTAAGTTGGTCGGCGAAAAACTGTTTTTT. It encodes CASSKLVGEKLFF. The chain is built from TRBV6-4 and TRBJ1-4; no clear D gene. The CDR3 is 13 residues long. The V end was cut by 5 bases, the J end by 8 bases, with 12 bases between. CDR1 and CDR2 from the germline V gene are MRHNA and SNTAGT.

In the case of this clone: A junction boundary mismatches the germline segment, possibly from a read error. The chain links TRBV28 to TRBJ1-3; TRBD1 aligns across 8 bases. This CDR3 has 12 residues. The germline V gene has CDR1 MDHEN and CDR2 SYDVKM. The CDR3 nucleotides read TGTGCCAGCAGTGCTCCGATTCAGGACAGGGTGTTT. Translation gives CASSAPIQDRVF.

CDR3 coding DNA: TGTGCCAGCAGCTTATCCCCGCAGGGAGACAGGGGTTCGAGAGGCACTGAAGCTTTCTTT. Amino acid sequence: CASSLSPQGDRGSRGTEAFF. V usage is TRBV7-8 and J usage is TRBJ1-1; TRBD1 agrees at 8 bases. J was trimmed by 4 bases and V by 2 bases; bases with no gene match: 21. In germline, CDR1 is SGHVS, CDR2 FQNEAQ. This CDR3 has 20 amino acids. Full variable domain (outside the CDR3, taken from reference TRBV7-8 and TRBJ1-1): GAGVSQSPRYKVAKRGQDVALRCDPISGHVSLFWYQQALGQGPEFLTYFQNEAQLDKSGLPSDRFFAERPEGSVSTLKIQRTQQEDSAVYLCASSLSPQGDRGSRGTEAFFGQGTRLTVV.

The V and J genes are TRBV6-5 and TRBJ2-7; tentative D call: TRBD2 (5 bases). V shed 6 bases and J shed 9 bases, with 15 bases lying between them. Germline V gene sequence: CDR1 MNHEY, CDR2 SVGAGI. The CDR3 totals 12 residues. The CDR3 DNA follows: TGTGCCAGCAGGTCTAGCTCCGAGCGGCAGTACTTC. Translation: CASRSSSERQYF.

The chain combines TRBV5-1 with TRBJ1-2, with TRBD1 matching 10 bases. V was pared by 3 bases and J by 3 bases, with 5 bases of the junction left unmatched. This CDR3 has 15 amino acids. The V gene's germline CDR1 is SGHRS and CDR2 YFSETQ. In DNA form, the CDR3 reads TGCGCCAGCAGCTCCGACAGGGGGCAGGACTATGGCTACACCTTC. Residues: CASSSDRGQDYGYTF.

This chain joins TRBV6-6 and TRBJ1-5; no firm D call. Germline V gene lookup returns CDR1 MNHNY and CDR2 SVGAGI (reference sequence). The length of the CDR3 is 13 residues. Trimming removed 5 bases at V and 5 bases at J, with 10 bases between. CDR3 nucleotides: TGTGCCAGCAGTCAATTGTTTGATCAGCCCCAGCATTTT. Protein product: CASSQLFDQPQHF.

Here the CDR3 DNA reads TGCAGCGTCCTCCAAGAGACCCAGTACTTC. Translating gives CSVLQETQYF. This sequence joins TRBV29-1 and TRBJ2-5; D is uncertain. Germline values: CDR1 SQVTM, CDR2 ANQGSEA. The V end was cut by 6 bases, the J end by 1 base, with 3 bases between. The CDR3 is 10 residues long.

Concerning this clone itself: Relative to the germline gene, one junction end is altered; a read error may explain this. J is TRBJ1-5 and V is TRBV7-7; D not resolved. Germline V gene data show CDR1 as SSHAT and CDR2 as FNYEAQ (reference sequence). The CDR3 is 13 residues long. The CDR3: CASRPGRYQPQHF. The CDR3 coding sequence is TGTGCTAGCAGACCTGGTAGATATCAGCCCCAGCATTTT.

This clone was seen a handful of times. The chain joins TRBV7-3 to TRBJ1-1; perhaps TRBD1 as D (6 bases). The CDR3 consists of 14 residues. Trimming stripped 2 bases from V and 6 bases from J, with 13 bases between. Germline V gene data show CDR1 as SGHTA and CDR2 as FQGTGA. This CDR3 reads CASSLYLGGPEAFF. The CDR3 coding sequence is TGTGCCAGCAGCTTATACCTTGGGGGCCCTGAAGCTTTCTTT.

The count of this clone is one. The CDR3 DNA reads as TGTGCCAGTTCCGTTATAGGACAGAGCAATCAGCCCCAGCATTTT. Its translation: CASSVIGQSNQPQHF. This rearrangement joins TRBV19 to TRBJ1-5; D possibly corresponds to TRBD1 (6 bases). The CDR3 loop spans 15 amino acids. With 8 bases removed from V and 1 base from J, the gap between germline ends came to 15 bases. In germline, CDR1 is LNHDA, CDR2 SQIVND (reference sequence). The complete variable domain, with remaining parts taken from reference TRBV19 and TRBJ1-5, reads DGGITQSPKYLFRKEGQNVTLSCEQNLNHDAMYWYRQDPGQGLRLIYYSQIVNDFQKGDIAEGYSVSREKKESFPLTVTSAQKNPTAFYLCASSVIGQSNQPQHFGDGTRLSIL.

The rearrangement uses TRBV6-6 and TRBJ2-2; 11 nucleotides match TRBD2. This CDR3 spans 15 amino acids. Germline V gene lookup returns CDR1 MNHNY and CDR2 SVGAGI (reference sequence). V shed 6 bases and J 5 bases; nucleotides not matched to a gene: 5. Here the CDR3 DNA reads TGTGCCAGCAGAACTAGCGGGGGAAAGACCGGGGAGCTGTTTTTT. Translated: CASRTSGGKTGELFF.

CDR3 nucleotide sequence: TGTGCCAGCTCCTTGAGCCTGCCGGGAACCTACGAGCAGTACTTC. Amino acids: CASSLSLPGTYEQYF. V is TRBV6-5 and J is TRBJ2-7; a weak D match, TRBD2 (5 bases). The CDR3 contains 15 residues. The germline V and J ends were trimmed by 8 bases and 2 bases, with 19 bases remaining between them. Germline values: CDR1 MNHEY, CDR2 SVGAGI.

The chain employs TRBV5-1 and TRBJ1-3; TRBD1 might be the D (6 bases). The CDR3 covers 16 residues. V was trimmed by 3 bases and J by 10 bases, leaving 23 bases between them. Germline V gives CDR1 SGHRS, CDR2 YFSETQ. This CDR3 reads CASSSAQGRGVGTIYF. The CDR3 nucleotides are TGCGCCAGCAGCTCAGCACAGGGCAGGGGCGTTGGTACCATATATTTT.

This rearrangement joins TRBV2 to TRBJ1-5, with 9 bases that match TRBD1. The CDR3 sequence is 14 residues long. Germline lookup yields CDR1 SNHLY and CDR2 FYNNEI. With V trimmed by 10 bases and J by 5 bases, 9 bases remained unmatched. CDR3 in amino acids: CATTPGQGDQPQHF. CDR3 coding DNA: TGTGCCACAACCCCGGGACAGGGTGATCAGCCCCAGCATTTT.

The chain combines TRBV7-6 with TRBJ1-6; D may be TRBD1 (5 bases). Per the germline V gene, CDR1 is SGHVS and CDR2 is FNYEAQ. V was shortened by 3 bases and J by 6 bases, with 12 bases between the two germline ends. The CDR3 extends over 15 amino acids. The CDR3 nucleotides are TGTGCCAGCAGCTTGGGCAGGGAGGCTAATTCACCCCTCCACTTT. Translated: CASSLGREANSPLHF.

V gene TRBV6-6 combines with J gene TRBJ1-5; 7 bases map to TRBD1. Germline CDR1 and CDR2: MNHNY and SVGAGI (reference sequence). This CDR3 region has 13 residues. Unmatched junction bases numbered 12, after V lost 10 bases and J lost 9 bases. The CDR3 nucleotides are TGTGCCACTATGGGACAGCAGCTATGGCCCCAGCATTTT. This sequence encodes CATMGQQLWPQHF.

The chain recombines TRBV9 with TRBJ2-5; 7 nucleotides align to TRBD2. This CDR3 comprises 14 residues. Per the germline V gene, CDR1 is SGDLS and CDR2 is YYNGEE. V was pared by 2 bases and J by 2 bases, with 3 bases of the junction left unmatched. The CDR3 region has the DNA TGTGCCAGCAGCGTGTCGGGGGGACAAGAGACCCAGTACTTC. Its protein product is CASSVSGGQETQYF.

V usage is TRBV6-1 and J usage is TRBJ2-7, with TRBD2 matching 10 bases. Germline loops: CDR1 MNHNS, CDR2 SASEGT. The V segment lost 4 bases and the J segment 7 bases; nucleotides outside the gene matches: 7. The CDR3 has 14 amino acids. The CDR3, as DNA: TGTGCCAGCAGTGCCACGGGACTAGCGTTTGAGCAGTACTTC. Its translation: CASSATGLAFEQYF.

This clone appeared once. The chain links TRBV6-6 to TRBJ1-2; D not resolved. Germline values: CDR1 MNHNY, CDR2 SVGAGI (reference sequence). With 6 bases removed from V and 8 bases from J, the gap between germline ends came to 10 bases. The CDR3 contains 11 residues. The CDR3 region has the DNA TGTGCCAGCAGGTCCCCGGAGGGCTACACCTTC. Residues: CASRSPEGYTF.

This chain links TRBV4-1 with TRBJ1-3; no reliable D call. Germline lookup yields CDR1 MGHRA and CDR2 YSYEKL. The CDR3 totals 16 residues. Trimming removed 1 base at V and 2 bases at J, with 12 bases between. The CDR3 spells CASSQADLTTGNTIYF. CDR3 in DNA: TGCGCCAGCAGCCAAGCAGACTTAACGACTGGAAACACCATATATTTT.

The V gene is TRBV6-5, the J gene TRBJ2-3; no definite D call. The CDR3 is made up of 11 amino acids. CDR1 and CDR2 (germline): MNHEY, SVGAGI. Trimming took off 5 bases at V and 5 bases at J, with 5 bases between the two ends. CDR3 sequence: CASSNGDTQYF. The DNA of the CDR3 is TGTGCCAGCAGTAATGGAGATACGCAGTATTTT.

This sequence joins TRBV6-5 and TRBJ1-2, with a weak D call TRBD1 (6 bases). V lost 4 bases and J 8 bases, leaving 20 bases between the germline ends. The germline V gene has CDR1 MNHEY and CDR2 SVGAGI. The CDR3 is 15 residues long. The CDR3 region has the DNA TGTGCCAGCAGTTCCAGGGACAAGCTCTATGTAGGCTACACCTTC. This encodes CASSSRDKLYVGYTF.